The clone carrying this T cell receptor (beta chain) was picked up one time. These data come from a study of blood T cell repertoires in COVID-19. Turning to the study itself: Acute and convalescent COVID-19 samples came from the United States, Italy and Spain. PBMCs, B-cell-depleted T cells, or T cells provided the cDNA or gDNA that made up the material.

Here immunoSEQ multiplex PCR was the method, and the copy in TCRdb shows in-frame clones only, minus some. The data contain hundreds of thousands of clones, 70% to 90% of them singletons. The CDR3 covers 14 residues. CDR1 is PRHDT and CDR2 is FYEKMQ in the germline V gene (reference sequence). Trimming took off 4 bases at V and 3 bases at J, with 13 bases between the two ends. Sequences were obtained from peripheral blood. The origin of this receptor is a middle-aged woman who had recovered from COVID-19. The gene calls are TRBV13 and TRBJ2-7; tentative D call: TRBD1 (5 bases). The CDR3 spells CASSSETARYEQYF. CDR3 bases: TGTGCCAGCAGCTCGGAGACAGCCCGCTACGAGCAGTACTTC. The full variable domain, rest sourced from reference TRBV13 and TRBJ2-7, is AAGVIQSPRHLIKEKRETATLKCYPIPRHDTVYWYQQGPGQDPQFLISFYEKMQSDKGSIPDRFSAQQFSDYHSELNMSSLELGDSALYFCASSSETARYEQYFGPGTRLTVT.